The clone carrying this TCR beta chain has just a few counts. RNA transcripts yielded amplified TCR beta CDR3 regions. Initially, a first-round RT-PCR of the TCR CDR3 employed the HTBI primer set. TCRdb re-called the multiplex PCR reads with MiXCR, one entry per CDR3 protein. The data hold 300,000 to 400,000 distinct CDR3 sequences, with around 20% observed a single time. This specimen comes from a study of T cells in Graves' hyperthyroidism and ophthalmopathy. The CDR3 is made up of 15 amino acids. The V end was cut by 0 bases, the J end by 2 bases, with 11 bases between. Germline V gene lookup returns CDR1 LGHDT and CDR2 YNNKEL (reference sequence).

This chain connects TRBV3-1 to TRBJ2-7; tentatively, D is TRBD1 (6 bases). The sample comprised blood. The receptor comes from a man between 18 and 29 years old with Graves' ophthalmopathy. DNA for the CDR3: TGTGCCAGCAGCCAAGAAACGGACAGCCCCTACGAGCAGTACTTC. The encoded protein is CASSQETDSPYEQYF.